The clone carrying this T cell receptor (beta chain) was detected only a few times. Its antigen is unidentified. Expressed TCRB transcripts were sequenced because the isolated RNA had all been reverse transcribed beforehand. Clones were read by immunoSEQ multiplex PCR, and TCRdb kept only the in-frame ones, dropping some. The table lists roughly 350,000 clones, roughly a tenth of them singletons, with about 0.64% in the top ten. The record originates from a study of beta chain features in type 1 diabetes. Across the study: Patient and healthy donor groups were alike in age, gender and cell yields. General study findings and limits: There was no resolution here of whether HLA type influences TCRB rearrangement. Insertions at VDJ junctions were less frequent in type 1 diabetes patients. These patients also deleted more nucleotides at the same junctions. When Type 1 diabetes patients were examined, their TCRB CDR3s proved moderately but significantly shorter in all four CD4+ subsets.

Sorting of CD4+ naive, central memory, regulatory and stem cell-like memory cells was performed via CD45RO/CCR7/CD25/CD127/CD95/CD27. The J segment lost 1 base and the V segment lost 5 bases, leaving 4 bases of the junction unmatched. The CDR3 contains 14 residues. Germline-derived CDR1 and CDR2 are MNHEY and SVGAGI. This clonotype originated in a young man with type 1 diabetes. Sequencing was done on a sample of central memory CD4+ T cells from blood. The chain couples TRBV6-5 to TRBJ1-1; 7 nucleotides line up with TRBD1. The chain's CDR3 is CASSARDRNTEAFF. CDR3 sequence (DNA): TGTGCCAGCAGTGCCAGGGACAGGAACACTGAAGCTTTCTTT.